This TCR beta chain was profiled in a study of blood T cell repertoires in COVID-19. The overall study: Material from acute and convalescent COVID-19 was sourced from the United States, Italy and Spain. Sample material is recorded as cDNA or gDNA derived from T cells, B-cell-depleted T cells, or PBMCs.

Cohort placement rested on clinical history that participants reported themselves. Before being deemed recovered, Cohort 3 donors had two negative PCRs, clearance, or symptom resolution. The method was immunoSEQ multiplex PCR; TCRdb's version includes in-frame clones alone and lacks a portion of them. The data hold more than 300,000 clones, with more than 75% observed a single time. Trimming took off 2 bases at V and 4 bases at J, with 18 bases between the two ends. The CDR3 spans 17 residues. CDR1 and CDR2 from the germline V gene are SGHTA and FQGTGA. The sample taken for sequencing was PBMCs or T cells enriched from blood (not recorded which). This TCR came from a woman between 18 and 30 years old who had recovered from COVID-19. This chain connects TRBV7-3 to TRBJ1-3; weak D call: TRBD1 (5 bases). The CDR3 DNA sequence: TGTGCCAGCAGCTTAGGGGCGACAGCTAATATGGGAAACACCATATATTTT. Its protein is CASSLGATANMGNTIYF.